The entry below gives a single TCR beta chain sequence along with its context. Sequencing was performed with immunoSEQ multiplex PCR; in TCRdb, only in-frame clones are kept and a portion is missing. Altogether more than 300,000 clones are present, approximately 90% being singletons, with the ten largest covering around 5.9%. The data were taken from a study of blood T cell repertoires in COVID-19. Study background: Acute and convalescent COVID-19 samples came from the United States, Italy and Spain.

The sequence came from a woman in her 30s who had recovered from COVID-19. Sequencing was carried out using PBMCs or T cells enriched from blood (not recorded which).

CDR3 sequence (DNA): TGTGCCATCAGTGTTAGGCAGGGGATGAACACTGAAGCTTTCTTT. Amino acid sequence: CAISVRQGMNTEAFF. The chain has TRBV10-3 and TRBJ1-1, with D perhaps TRBD1 (6 bases). V lost 4 bases and J 0 bases, leaving 12 bases between the germline ends. The V gene's germline CDR1 is ENHRY and CDR2 SYGVKD. This CDR3 has 15 amino acids.